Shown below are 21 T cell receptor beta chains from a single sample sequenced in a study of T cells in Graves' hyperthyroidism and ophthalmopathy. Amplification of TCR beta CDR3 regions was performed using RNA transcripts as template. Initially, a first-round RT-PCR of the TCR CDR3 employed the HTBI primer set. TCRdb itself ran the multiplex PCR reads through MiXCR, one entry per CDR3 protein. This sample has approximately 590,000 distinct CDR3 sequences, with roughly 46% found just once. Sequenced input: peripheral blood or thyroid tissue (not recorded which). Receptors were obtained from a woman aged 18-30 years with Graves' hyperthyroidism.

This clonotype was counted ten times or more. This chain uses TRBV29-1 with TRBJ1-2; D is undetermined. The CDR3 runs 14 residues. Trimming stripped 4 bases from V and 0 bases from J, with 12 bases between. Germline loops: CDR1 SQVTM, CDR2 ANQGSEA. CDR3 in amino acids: CSVALRLANYGYTF. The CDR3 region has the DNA TGCAGCGTTGCCTTACGCTTAGCTAACTATGGCTACACCTTC.

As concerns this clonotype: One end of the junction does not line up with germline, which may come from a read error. Here the CDR3 reads CASSEARRREGSTIYF. The CDR3 nucleotides read TGTGCCAGCAGTGAAGCGCGAAGACGAGAGGGAAGCACCATATATTTT. The chain has TRBV2 and TRBJ1-3; D ambiguous. There are 16 residues in the CDR3. Looked up from germline, CDR1 is SNHLY and CDR2 is FYNNEI.

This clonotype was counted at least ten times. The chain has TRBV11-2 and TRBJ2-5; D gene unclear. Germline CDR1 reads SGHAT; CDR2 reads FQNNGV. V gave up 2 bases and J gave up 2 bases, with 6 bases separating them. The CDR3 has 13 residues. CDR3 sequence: CASSLPAQETQYF. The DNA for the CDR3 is TGTGCCAGCAGCTTACCAGCGCAAGAGACCCAGTACTTC.

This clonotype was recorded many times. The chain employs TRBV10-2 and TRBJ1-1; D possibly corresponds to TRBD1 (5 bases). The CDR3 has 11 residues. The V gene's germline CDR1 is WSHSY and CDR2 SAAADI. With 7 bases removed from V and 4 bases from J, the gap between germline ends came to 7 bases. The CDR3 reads CASIGGTEAFF. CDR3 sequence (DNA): TGCGCCAGCATCGGGGGCACTGAAGCTTTCTTT.

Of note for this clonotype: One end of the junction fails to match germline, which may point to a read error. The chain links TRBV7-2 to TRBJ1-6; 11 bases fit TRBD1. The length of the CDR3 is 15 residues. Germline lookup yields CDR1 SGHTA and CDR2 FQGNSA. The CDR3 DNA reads TGCGCCAGCAGCCGAGGGACAGGGGGGGATTCACCCCTCCACTTT. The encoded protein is CASSRGTGGDSPLHF.

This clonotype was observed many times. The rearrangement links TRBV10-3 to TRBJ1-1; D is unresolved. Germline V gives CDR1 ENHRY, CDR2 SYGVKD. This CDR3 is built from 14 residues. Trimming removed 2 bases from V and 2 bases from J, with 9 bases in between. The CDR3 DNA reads TGTGCCATCAGTGAGCACCAATCAAACACTGAAGCTTTCTTT. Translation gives CAISEHQSNTEAFF.

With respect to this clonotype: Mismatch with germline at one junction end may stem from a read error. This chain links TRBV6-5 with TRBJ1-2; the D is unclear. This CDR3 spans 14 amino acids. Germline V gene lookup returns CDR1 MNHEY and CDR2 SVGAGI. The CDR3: CAISYFPLNDGYTF. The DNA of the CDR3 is TGTGCCATCAGTTACTTCCCTTTGAACGATGGCTACACCTTC.

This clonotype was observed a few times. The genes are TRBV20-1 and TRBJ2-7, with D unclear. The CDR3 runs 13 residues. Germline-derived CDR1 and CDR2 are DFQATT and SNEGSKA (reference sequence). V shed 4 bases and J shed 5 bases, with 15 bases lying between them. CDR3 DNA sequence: TGCAGTGCTAACTGGACCCCTTCCGACGAGCAGTACTTC. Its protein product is CSANWTPSDEQYF.

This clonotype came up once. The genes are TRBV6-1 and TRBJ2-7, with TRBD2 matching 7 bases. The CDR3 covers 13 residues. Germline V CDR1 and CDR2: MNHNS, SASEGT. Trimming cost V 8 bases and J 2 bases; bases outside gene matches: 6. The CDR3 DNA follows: TGTGCCAGCCTTAGAGGGACTACCTACGAGCAGTACTTC. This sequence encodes CASLRGTTYEQYF.

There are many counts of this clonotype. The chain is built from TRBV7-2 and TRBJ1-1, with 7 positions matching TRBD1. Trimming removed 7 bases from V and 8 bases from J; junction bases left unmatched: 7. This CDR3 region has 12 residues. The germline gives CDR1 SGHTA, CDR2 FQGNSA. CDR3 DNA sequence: TGTGCCAGCACCAGGGGGGGGAGGGAAGCTTTCTTT. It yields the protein CASTRGGREAFF. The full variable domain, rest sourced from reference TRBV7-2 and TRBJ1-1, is GAGVSQSPSNKVTEKGKDVELRCDPISGHTALYWYRQSLGQGLEFLIYFQGNSAPDKSGLPSDRFSAERTGGSVSTLTIQRTQQEDSAVYLCASTRGGREAFFGQGTRLTVV.

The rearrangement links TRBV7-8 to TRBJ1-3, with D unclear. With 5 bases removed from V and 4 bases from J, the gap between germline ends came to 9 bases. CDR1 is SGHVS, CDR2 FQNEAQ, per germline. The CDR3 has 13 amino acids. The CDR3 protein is CASSKGAGNTIYF. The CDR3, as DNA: TGTGCCAGCAGCAAAGGAGCGGGAAACACCATATATTTT.

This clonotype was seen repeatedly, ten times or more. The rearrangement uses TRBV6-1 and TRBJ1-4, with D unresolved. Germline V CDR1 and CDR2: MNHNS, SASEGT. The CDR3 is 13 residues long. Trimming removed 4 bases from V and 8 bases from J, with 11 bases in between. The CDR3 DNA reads TGTGCCAGCAGTGTACGGGATTTCGAAAAACTGTTTTTT. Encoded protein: CASSVRDFEKLFF.

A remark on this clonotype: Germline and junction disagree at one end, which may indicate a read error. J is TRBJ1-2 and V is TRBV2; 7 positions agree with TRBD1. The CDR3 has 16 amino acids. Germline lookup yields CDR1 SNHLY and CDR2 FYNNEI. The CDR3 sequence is CASSQPDRSKSGGYTF. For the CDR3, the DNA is TGCGCCAGCAGCCAACCGGACAGGTCAAAGTCTGGTGGCTACACCTTC.

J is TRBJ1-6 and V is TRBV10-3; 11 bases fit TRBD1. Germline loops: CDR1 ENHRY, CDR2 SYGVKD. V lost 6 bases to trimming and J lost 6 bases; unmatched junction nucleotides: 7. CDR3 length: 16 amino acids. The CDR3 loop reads CAIRQGTGGSNSPLHF. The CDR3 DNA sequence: TGTGCCATCAGGCAGGGGACAGGGGGAAGTAATTCACCCCTCCACTTT.

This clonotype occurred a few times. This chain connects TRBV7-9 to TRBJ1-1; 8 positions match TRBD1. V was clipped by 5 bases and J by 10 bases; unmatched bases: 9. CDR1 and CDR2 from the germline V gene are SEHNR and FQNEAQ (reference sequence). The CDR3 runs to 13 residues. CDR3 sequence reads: CASSLLDRAVAFF. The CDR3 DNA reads TGTGCCAGCAGCCTACTGGACAGGGCCGTAGCTTTCTTT.

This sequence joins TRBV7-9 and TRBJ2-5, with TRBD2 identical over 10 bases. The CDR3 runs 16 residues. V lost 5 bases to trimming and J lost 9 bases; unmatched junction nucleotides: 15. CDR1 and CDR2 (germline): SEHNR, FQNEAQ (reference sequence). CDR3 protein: CASSHAGTSASGAQYF. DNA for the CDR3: TGTGCCAGCAGCCACGCCGGGACTAGCGCTTCTGGGGCCCAGTACTTC.

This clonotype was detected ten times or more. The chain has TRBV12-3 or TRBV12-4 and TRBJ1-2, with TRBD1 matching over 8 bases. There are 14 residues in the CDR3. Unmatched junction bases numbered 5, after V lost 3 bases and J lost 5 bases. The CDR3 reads CASSLAGGGYGYTF. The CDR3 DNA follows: TGTGCCAGCAGTTTGGCAGGGGGCGGGTATGGCTACACCTTC.

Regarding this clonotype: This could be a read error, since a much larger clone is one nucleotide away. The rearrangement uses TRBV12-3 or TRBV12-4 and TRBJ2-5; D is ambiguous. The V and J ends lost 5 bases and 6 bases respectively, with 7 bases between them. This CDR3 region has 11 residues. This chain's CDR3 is CASSISKTQYF. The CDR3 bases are TGTGCCAGCAGTATTAGCAAGACCCAGTACTTC.

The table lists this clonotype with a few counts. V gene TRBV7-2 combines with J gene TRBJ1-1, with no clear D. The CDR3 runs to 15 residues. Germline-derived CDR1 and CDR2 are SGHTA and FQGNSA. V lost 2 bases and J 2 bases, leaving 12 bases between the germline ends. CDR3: CASSLTGRPNTEAFF. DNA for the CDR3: TGTGCCAGCAGCTTAACGGGCAGACCAAACACTGAAGCTTTCTTT.

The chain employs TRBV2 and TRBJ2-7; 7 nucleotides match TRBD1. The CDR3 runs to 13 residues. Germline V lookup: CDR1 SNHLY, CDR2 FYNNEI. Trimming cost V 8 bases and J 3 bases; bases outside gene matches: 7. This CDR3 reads CASETGQNYEQYF. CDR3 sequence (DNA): TGTGCCAGCGAGACAGGGCAGAACTACGAGCAGTACTTC.

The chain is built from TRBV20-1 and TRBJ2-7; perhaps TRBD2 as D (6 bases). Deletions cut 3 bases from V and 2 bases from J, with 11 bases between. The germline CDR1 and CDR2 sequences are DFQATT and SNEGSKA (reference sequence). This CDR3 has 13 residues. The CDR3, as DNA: TGCAGTGCTAGTTGGGACTTCACCTACGAGCAGTACTTC. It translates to CSASWDFTYEQYF.